This T cell receptor beta chain emerged from a study of cytomegalovirus exposure and HLA in healthy donors. This PCR relied on a set of 60 Vbeta primers and 13 Jbeta primers. Only in-frame clones appear in the TCRdb table, and some are missing; sequencing was by immunoSEQ multiplex PCR. The data contain about 200,000 clones, 65% to 85% of them singletons. Germline V gene sequence: CDR1 MNHNS, CDR2 SASEGT. The CDR3 contains 17 residues. V shed 4 bases and J shed 2 bases, with 19 bases lying between them. This chain links TRBV6-1 with TRBJ2-3; perhaps TRBD2 as D (7 bases). The TCR was taken from a man aged 25 to 40 in good health and CMV-seronegative. Input material: PBMCs. The CDR3 nucleotides are TGTGCCAGCAGTGGGGAGGCGGGGGCCTTTCCCACAGATACGCAGTATTTT. It translates to CASSGEAGAFPTDTQYF.